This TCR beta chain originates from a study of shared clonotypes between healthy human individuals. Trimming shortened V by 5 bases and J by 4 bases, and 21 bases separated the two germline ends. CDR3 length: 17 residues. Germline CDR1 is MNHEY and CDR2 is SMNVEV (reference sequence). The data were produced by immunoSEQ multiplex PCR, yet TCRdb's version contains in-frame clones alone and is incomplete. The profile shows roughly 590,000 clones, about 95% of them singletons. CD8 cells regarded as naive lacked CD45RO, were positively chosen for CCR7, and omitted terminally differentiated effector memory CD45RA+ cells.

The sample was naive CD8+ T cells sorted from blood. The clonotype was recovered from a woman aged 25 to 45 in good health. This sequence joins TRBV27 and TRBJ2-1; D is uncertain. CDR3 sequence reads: CASSPPPDRPLYNEQFF. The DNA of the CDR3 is TGTGCCAGCAGTCCCCCCCCAGATAGACCCCTTTACAATGAGCAGTTCTTC.